This TCR beta chain is drawn from a study of CD8+CD57+ T cells in acquired aplastic anemia. On the study more broadly: DNA from sorted CD4+ and CD8+ cells averaged around 3.5 ug. Study results and caveats: In common between the patients and the controls were twenty-nine CD8+ CDR3 sequences.

V was clipped by 6 bases and J by 7 bases; unmatched bases: 13. The CDR3 is 16 amino acids. Germline V gene sequence: CDR1 SGHAT, CDR2 FQDESV (reference sequence). This clonotype is a singleton in its sample. Its cognate antigen is unknown. TCR beta VDJ and CDR3 profiling used genomic DNA as template. One entry per CDR3 protein, called by TCRdb with MiXCR from the reads. The sample holds about 40,000 distinct CDR3 sequences, over 55% seen once. An expansion of CD8+CD57+ cells by flow cytometry had been shown in patients chosen for sequencing. The rearrangement links TRBV11-1 to TRBJ2-1; TRBD2 aligns across 9 bases. This receptor was taken from a human donor with aplastic anemia. Specimen: sorted CD4+, CD8+, or CD8+CD57+ T cells (not recorded which) from PBMCs. The CDR3 DNA reads TGTGCCAGCAGAATACCTAGAGCGGGGGGAGTTAATGAGCAGTTCTTC. Protein: CASRIPRAGGVNEQFF.